These 13 T cell receptor beta chains share one sample of origin, sequenced in a study of PD-1 blockade in classical Hodgkin lymphoma. Exposure to brentuximab vedotin varied, and each patient had relapsed following autologous stem cell transplantation. Generated by immunoSEQ multiplex PCR, the TCRdb table keeps only in-frame clones and is missing some. The top ten clones hold approximately 5.4% of a sample with approximately 50,000 clones, more than 70% of them seen once. The sample in question was peripheral blood mononuclear cells (PBMCs), obtained before the second cycle of nivolumab. The receptors originated from a human donor with classical Hodgkin lymphoma.

The V gene is TRBV28, the J gene TRBJ2-5, with 8 nucleotides matching TRBD2. CDR3 length equals 15 residues. CDR1 and CDR2 (germline): MDHEN, SYDVKM. The V gene end was trimmed by 2 bases and the J gene end by 5 bases; junction bases not matched to a gene: 7. The CDR3 DNA reads as TGTGCCAGCAGTTTAGGTAGCGGGACGACGGAGACCCAGTACTTC. Its protein product is CASSLGSGTTETQYF.

The chain couples TRBV5-1 to TRBJ2-1; D gene unclear. In germline, CDR1 is SGHRS, CDR2 YFSETQ. The CDR3 is made up of 12 amino acids. Deletions cut 0 bases from V and 6 bases from J, with 4 bases between. CDR3 DNA: TGCGCCAGCAGCTTGGGTTCCAATGAGCAGTTCTTC. It encodes CASSLGSNEQFF.

The V call is TRBV7-8, the J call TRBJ1-2; a possible D gene is TRBD1 (5 bases). This CDR3 is 14 amino acids long. Germline values: CDR1 SGHVS, CDR2 FQNEAQ. Deletions cut 0 bases from V and 7 bases from J, with 12 bases between. CDR3 amino acids: CASSLAAGTGGYTF. The CDR3 DNA reads TGTGCCAGCAGCTTAGCGGCAGGAACAGGTGGCTACACCTTC.

The chain employs TRBV5-1 and TRBJ2-6, with D maybe TRBD2 (5 bases). The germline V gene has CDR1 SGHRS and CDR2 YFSETQ. This CDR3 spans 16 amino acids. V lost 0 bases, J lost 1 base, and 8 bases lay in between. The chain's CDR3 is CASSLGGESGANVLTF. DNA for the CDR3: TGCGCCAGCAGCTTGGGGGGAGAATCTGGGGCCAACGTCCTGACTTTC.

This clone has a single count. The J gene is TRBJ2-2, the V gene TRBV29-1, with TRBD1 matching 7 bases. The germline V gene has CDR1 SQVTM and CDR2 ANQGSEA. This CDR3 contains 12 residues. The CDR3 nucleotides are TGCGGCTACAGGGGGAACACCGGGGAGCTGTTTTTT. This translates into CGYRGNTGELFF.

The gene calls are TRBV7-9 and TRBJ1-2; perhaps TRBD1 as D (5 bases). The CDR3 totals 14 residues. With 6 bases removed from V and 5 bases from J, the gap between germline ends came to 16 bases. The germline CDR1 and CDR2 sequences are SEHNR and FQNEAQ (reference sequence). CDR3 DNA: TGTGCCAGCAGGCCTCCGGGGGGACTATATGGCTACACCTTC. Translation gives CASRPPGGLYGYTF.

This clone was seen once. The genes are TRBV5-1 and TRBJ2-1; 9 positions match TRBD2. The CDR3 loop spans 14 amino acids. Looked up from germline, CDR1 is SGHRS and CDR2 is YFSETQ. V lost 0 bases, J lost 10 bases, and 5 bases stayed unmatched. DNA of the CDR3: TGCGCCAGCAGCTTGGAGGGGACTAGCAGCGAGCAGTTCTTC. Its protein is CASSLEGTSSEQFF.

V and J are TRBV6-6 and TRBJ1-1, with D tentatively TRBD1 (5 bases). The CDR3 sequence is 15 residues long. Trimming left V 3 bases short and J 3 bases short, with 14 bases between. Looked up from germline, CDR1 is MNHNY and CDR2 is SVGAGI (reference sequence). This CDR3 is CASSYSTATDTEAFF. Written as DNA, the CDR3 is TGTGCCAGCAGTTATTCGACAGCGACGGACACTGAAGCTTTCTTT.

The rearrangement joins TRBV5-1 to TRBJ2-2, with 9 bases identical to TRBD2. Looked up from germline, CDR1 is SGHRS and CDR2 is YFSETQ. The V gene end was trimmed by 0 bases and the J gene end by 4 bases; junction bases not matched to a gene: 4. The length of the CDR3 is 16 residues. CDR3 amino acids: CASSLDAGGTTGELFF. CDR3 DNA: TGCGCCAGCAGCTTGGATGCGGGGGGGACCACCGGGGAGCTGTTTTTT.

The J gene is TRBJ1-6, the V gene TRBV6-6; D gene unclear. CDR1 and CDR2 (germline): MNHNY, SVGAGI (reference sequence). V was clipped by 6 bases and J by 10 bases, with 10 bases between them. CDR3 length: 12 amino acids. CDR3 sequence reads: CASRLGMSPLHF. CDR3 DNA sequence: TGTGCCAGCAGATTAGGGATGTCACCCCTCCACTTT.

V is TRBV5-4 and J is TRBJ2-5; TRBD1 matches 8 bases. Trimming cost V 2 bases and J 5 bases; bases outside gene matches: 5. CDR3 size: 14 residues. Germline V lookup: CDR1 SGHNT, CDR2 YYREEE (reference sequence). Here the CDR3 reads CASSFSRGRETQYF. The DNA of the CDR3 is TGTGCCAGCAGCTTTAGCAGGGGGCGGGAGACCCAGTACTTC.

V is TRBV7-2 and J is TRBJ2-7; 9 bases line up with TRBD2. CDR1 is SGHTA, CDR2 FQGNSA, per germline. Trimming at V came to 7 bases and at J to 2 bases, leaving 6 bases not matched to a gene. The CDR3 consists of 14 residues. The CDR3 loop reads CASKTGGGAYEQYF. CDR3 nucleotides: TGTGCCAGCAAGACCGGCGGGGGGGCCTACGAGCAGTACTTC.

The J gene is TRBJ1-5, the V gene TRBV5-5, with D possibly matching TRBD1 (6 bases). The CDR3 is made up of 15 amino acids. The V gene's germline CDR1 is SGHKS and CDR2 YYEKEE (reference sequence). With 2 bases removed from V and 0 bases from J, the gap between germline ends came to 9 bases. The CDR3 here is CASSFRGYSNQPQHF. The CDR3 region has the DNA TGTGCCAGCAGCTTCAGGGGTTATAGCAATCAGCCCCAGCATTTT.